Below are 7 T cell receptor beta chains sequenced from a single sample in a study of T cell responses to AZD1222 COVID-19 vaccine. Only in-frame clones appear in the TCRdb table, and some are missing; sequencing was by immunoSEQ multiplex PCR. The sample consists of about 120,000 clones, approximately 91% of them appearing once. This specimen consisted of peripheral blood, obtained on day 0 of AZD1222 vaccination. The source is an adult in good health.

This clone was counted a single time. This chain joins TRBV10-3 and TRBJ1-2; 8 positions match TRBD1. Trimming cost V 9 bases and J 5 bases; bases outside gene matches: 14. The CDR3 loop spans 15 amino acids. CDR1 and CDR2 from the germline V gene are ENHRY and SYGVKD. The CDR3, as DNA: TGTGCCATTGGGGGCAGGGAGGGGGACAGGTATGGCTACACCTTC. This sequence encodes CAIGGREGDRYGYTF.

V usage is TRBV15 and J usage is TRBJ1-1; no reliable D call. Trimming pared 8 bases from V and 0 bases from J, leaving 10 bases between. This CDR3 contains 13 residues. Germline V gene lookup returns CDR1 LNHNV and CDR2 YYDKDF (reference sequence). Written as DNA, the CDR3 is TGTGCCACCCCCGGAGTGATGAACACTGAAGCTTTCTTT. Protein product: CATPGVMNTEAFF. The complete variable domain, with remaining parts taken from reference TRBV15 and TRBJ1-1, reads DAMVIQNPRYQVTQFGKPVTLSCSQTLNHNVMYWYQQKSSQAPKLLFHYYDKDFNNEADTPDNFQSRRPNTSFCFLDIRSPGLGDTAMYLCATPGVMNTEAFFGQGTRLTVV.

This chain links TRBV29-1 with TRBJ2-2, with 7 positions matching TRBD2. The CDR3 length is 13 residues. V shed 7 bases and J 7 bases; nucleotides not matched to a gene: 9. Germline V gene data show CDR1 as SQVTM and CDR2 as ANQGSEA. The CDR3 protein is CSASGISGGELFF. CDR3 DNA: TGCAGCGCAAGCGGGATTAGTGGCGGGGAGCTGTTTTTT.

J is TRBJ1-6 and V is TRBV6-5; D remains unclear. The length of the CDR3 is 14 residues. Germline V lookup: CDR1 MNHEY, CDR2 SVGAGI. Trimming took off 2 bases at V and 5 bases at J, with 7 bases between the two ends. CDR3 amino acids: CASSYRADNSPLHF. CDR3 nucleotides: TGTGCCAGCAGTTACAGGGCGGATAATTCACCCCTCCACTTT.

CDR3 region: CASRGTGINEQFF. CDR3 DNA: TGTGCCAGCAGAGGGACAGGGATCAATGAGCAGTTCTTC. The V gene is TRBV27, the J gene TRBJ2-1; TRBD1 agrees at 9 bases. J was trimmed by 6 bases and V by 6 bases; bases with no gene match: 3. Germline values: CDR1 MNHEY, CDR2 SMNVEV (reference sequence). This CDR3 spans 13 amino acids.

The chain links TRBV5-1 to TRBJ2-5; TRBD2 is a possible D gene (5 bases). The CDR3 is made up of 15 amino acids. V shed 0 bases and J shed 7 bases, with 16 bases lying between them. Per germline, CDR1 SGHRS and CDR2 YFSETQ. Here the CDR3 reads CASSLVSGREGTQYF. CDR3 coding DNA: TGCGCCAGCAGCTTGGTATCCGGACGGGAAGGGACCCAGTACTTC.

This chain connects TRBV27 to TRBJ1-3, with D hard to call. Germline-derived CDR1 and CDR2 are MNHEY and SMNVEV (reference sequence). The CDR3 contains 16 residues. V lost 7 bases to trimming and J lost 0 bases, with 16 bases between them. CDR3 amino acids: CASNSRGRLSGNTIYF. In DNA, the CDR3 is TGTGCCAGCAACTCTCGAGGGCGACTCTCTGGAAACACCATATATTTT.